A single sample is the source of the 23 T cell receptor beta chains below, sequenced in a study of T cells in Graves' hyperthyroidism and ophthalmopathy. TCR beta CDR3 regions were amplified from RNA transcripts. The study used the HTBI primer set for a first-round RT-PCR of the TCR CDR3. From the multiplex PCR reads, TCRdb called clonotypes with MiXCR, one entry per CDR3 protein. The sample gives over 350,000 distinct CDR3 sequences, about 14% of which show up once; over 10% is in the top ten. The sequencing sample was made of blood. Source of these receptors: a young man with Graves' ophthalmopathy.

The V and J genes are TRBV24-1 and TRBJ1-2; 8 nucleotides line up with TRBD1. Germline lookup yields CDR1 KGHDR and CDR2 SFDVKD. The J segment lost 7 bases and the V segment lost 5 bases, leaving 11 bases of the junction unmatched. The CDR3 contains 15 residues. The CDR3 sequence: CATSATTGARLGYTF. The CDR3 region has the DNA TGTGCCACCAGTGCAACGACAGGGGCCCGCCTTGGCTACACCTTC.

This clonotype was counted many times. V gene TRBV12-5 combines with J gene TRBJ1-2; the D gene is possibly TRBD1 (5 bases). Deletions cut 3 bases from V and 7 bases from J, with 15 bases between. The CDR3 length is 14 residues. Germline V gene lookup returns CDR1 LGHNT and CDR2 FRNRAP. CDR3 sequence reads: CASGFPYGAGGYTF. In DNA, the CDR3 is TGTGCTAGTGGTTTTCCCTACGGGGCGGGTGGCTACACCTTC.

This clonotype was detected ten times or more. The chain has TRBV27 and TRBJ1-6; D not certain. Trimming left V 4 bases short and J 0 bases short, with 10 bases between. CDR3 length: 16 residues. Looked up from germline, CDR1 is MNHEY and CDR2 is SMNVEV (reference sequence). The CDR3 nucleotides read TGTGCCAGCAGTTCGAGATTTAGCTCCTATAATTCACCCCTCCACTTT. It translates to CASSSRFSSYNSPLHF.

This clonotype occurred a few times. This chain links TRBV12-5 with TRBJ2-1; TRBD2 is a possible D gene (5 bases). V was cut by 3 bases and J by 4 bases, with 16 bases left in between. The CDR3 sequence is 16 residues long. Germline CDR1 LGHNT, CDR2 FRNRAP. CDR3 coding DNA: TGTGCTAGTGGTTTCGGGGAAACCCGACTATACAATGAGCAGTTCTTC. Its protein is CASGFGETRLYNEQFF.

At least ten counts were recorded for this clonotype. The chain joins TRBV6-1 to TRBJ2-7, with 8 bases fitting TRBD2. Per germline, CDR1 MNHNS and CDR2 SASEGT. V lost 8 bases and J lost 5; bases outside the gene matches: 8. The CDR3 length is 13 residues. The CDR3 reads CASGREGTDEQYF. The CDR3 DNA reads TGTGCCAGCGGACGGGAGGGGACGGACGAGCAGTACTTC.

This clonotype was detected only once. The CDR3, as DNA: TGTGCCAGCAGCCCGGGGACAGGGCCTGGAAACACCATATATTTT. This translates into CASSPGTGPGNTIYF. The gene calls are TRBV14 and TRBJ1-3, with 9 bases matching TRBD1. From germline, CDR1 is SGHDN and CDR2 FVKESK. V was pared by 4 bases and J by 2 bases, with 3 bases of the junction left unmatched. There are 15 residues in the CDR3.

This clonotype was seen at least ten times. The DNA for the CDR3 is TGTGCCAGCAGCTCAAACACGTTAGCCTACGAGCAGTACTTC. It translates to CASSSNTLAYEQYF. V is TRBV7-6 and J is TRBJ2-7; no clear D gene. The CDR3 is made up of 14 amino acids. Germline assignment: CDR1 SGHVS and CDR2 FNYEAQ. Trimming pared 4 bases from V and 2 bases from J, leaving 12 bases between.

The sample holds many counts of this clonotype. The chain employs TRBV20-1 and TRBJ2-5; TRBD1 matches 9 bases. V dropped 5 bases and J dropped 9; count of bases not matched to a gene: 10. This CDR3 is 13 amino acids long. Per germline, CDR1 DFQATT and CDR2 SNEGSKA (reference sequence). The CDR3 region has the DNA TGCAGTGCTCCCGGGACAGGGTTGTTTTCCCAGTACTTC. Amino acid sequence: CSAPGTGLFSQYF.

This clonotype was seen repeatedly, ten times or more. V usage is TRBV9 and J usage is TRBJ2-7, with D perhaps TRBD2 (7 bases). CDR1 SGDLS and CDR2 YYNGEE come from the germline V gene. V lost 0 bases, J lost 3 bases, and 16 bases lay in between. The CDR3 sequence is 16 residues long. The DNA of the CDR3 is TGTGCCAGCAGCGTAGGGGCGGCGGGGGCTTACTACGAGCAGTACTTC. The encoded protein is CASSVGAAGAYYEQYF.

This chain links TRBV5-1 with TRBJ2-5; 8 bases fit TRBD2. The CDR3 has 17 amino acids. With V trimmed by 4 bases and J by 4 bases, 15 bases remained unmatched. Germline-derived CDR1 and CDR2 are SGHRS and YFSETQ. CDR3 loop: CASSPLGLAGGTETQYF. In nucleotides, the CDR3 is TGCGCCAGCAGCCCTCTCGGGCTTGCGGGGGGAACAGAGACCCAGTACTTC.

The chain links TRBV10-1 to TRBJ2-7; D gene ambiguous. Deletions cut 0 bases from V and 5 bases from J, with 14 bases between. This CDR3 region has 15 residues. CDR1 and CDR2 (germline): WNHNN, SYGVQD (reference sequence). CDR3 sequence (DNA): TGCGCCAGCAGTGAGTCAACGCCTGGTAGAAACGAGCAGTACTTC. Its protein is CASSESTPGRNEQYF.

About this clonotype itself: A much more abundant neighbour one base away suggests this may be a read error. CDR3 bases: TGTGTCAGCTCACGACCGGGACAGCCCCTTAATACGCAGTATTTT. Translation: CVSSRPGQPLNTQYF. The chain is built from TRBV18 and TRBJ2-3, with TRBD1 matching 7 bases. This CDR3 spans 15 amino acids. Germline values: CDR1 KGHSH, CDR2 LQKENI. The whole variable domain, filled in from reference TRBV18 and TRBJ2-3, reads NAGVMQNPRHLVRRRGQEARLRCSPMKGHSHVYWYRQLPEEGLKFMVYLQKENIIDESGMPKERFSAEFPKEGPSILRIQQVVRGDSAAYFCVSSRPGQPLNTQYFGPGTRLTVL.

This clonotype occurred many times. The CDR3 protein is CSASEAYNYGYTF. The CDR3 DNA reads TGCAGCGCCTCAGAAGCGTATAACTATGGCTACACCTTC. V is TRBV29-1 and J is TRBJ1-2; D is unresolved. V gave up 7 bases and J gave up 1 base, with 13 bases separating them. Germline CDR1 and CDR2: SQVTM and ANQGSEA. This CDR3 spans 13 amino acids.

This clonotype was seen ten or more times. This sequence joins TRBV30 and TRBJ2-1, with D possibly matching TRBD2 (6 bases). Germline V lookup: CDR1 GTSNPN, CDR2 SVGIG (reference sequence). There are 12 residues in the CDR3. Trimming removed 0 bases at V and 13 bases at J, with 13 bases between. The CDR3 loop is CAWSVLGTYQFF. DNA for the CDR3: TGTGCCTGGAGTGTATTAGGGACTTATCAGTTCTTC.

Ten or more counts support this clonotype. V usage is TRBV24-1 and J usage is TRBJ1-1, with D maybe TRBD1 (5 bases). V lost 2 bases and J 9 bases, leaving 12 bases between the germline ends. Germline V gene sequence: CDR1 KGHDR, CDR2 SFDVKD. The CDR3 has 13 residues. The CDR3 DNA reads TGTGCCACCAGTGATTCTCAGGGATTTAAAGCTTTCTTT. The encoded protein is CATSDSQGFKAFF.

DNA of the CDR3: TGTGCCAGCAGTTACTCGAAGGGGGGCCATGCCCGGGAGACCCAGTACTTC. Amino acid sequence: CASSYSKGGHARETQYF. The rearrangement links TRBV6-2 or TRBV6-3 to TRBJ2-5, with D possibly being TRBD1 or TRBD2 (6 bases each). The CDR3 runs to 17 residues. Germline CDR1 MNHEY, CDR2 SVGEGT. Trimming pared 0 bases from V and 5 bases from J, leaving 19 bases between.

This clonotype was seen ten or more times. This sequence joins TRBV24-1 and TRBJ2-3; 13 bases are a match to TRBD2. The trim removed 10 bases at V and 0 bases at J, leaving 6 bases unmatched. The CDR3 extends over 16 amino acids. The germline V gene has CDR1 KGHDR and CDR2 SFDVKD. For the CDR3, the DNA is TGTGCCACGAGACTAGCGGGAGGTCCTAGCACAGATACGCAGTATTTT. It is translated as CATRLAGGPSTDTQYF.

This clonotype was recorded many times. The chain joins TRBV12-3 or TRBV12-4 to TRBJ1-1, with 9 bases fitting TRBD1. The CDR3 loop spans 16 amino acids. V was pared by 6 bases and J by 4 bases, with 12 bases of the junction left unmatched. The CDR3 sequence: CASSLGQGGGGTEAFF. The CDR3 region has the DNA TGTGCCAGCAGCCTGGGACAGGGAGGAGGAGGCACTGAAGCTTTCTTT.

At least ten counts were recorded for this clonotype. The chain links TRBV6-5 to TRBJ1-2, with 10 bases identical to TRBD1. Germline V gene sequence: CDR1 MNHEY, CDR2 SVGAGI. Germline trimming cut 4 bases from V and 0 bases from J; bases unmatched to any gene: 14. CDR3 length: 19 residues. As DNA, the CDR3 is TGTGCCAGCAGTTGGATGACAGGGGGCCATACACCACCTAACTATGGCTACACCTTC. Protein sequence: CASSWMTGGHTPPNYGYTF.

This clonotype has ten or more counts. The chain carries TRBV12-3 or TRBV12-4 and TRBJ1-2; the D gene is possibly TRBD1 (6 bases). The CDR3 consists of 13 residues. V was shortened by 1 base and J by 7 bases, with 10 bases between the two germline ends. The CDR3: CASSLDRAVGYTF. DNA for the CDR3: TGTGCCAGCAGTTTAGACAGGGCGGTTGGCTACACCTTC.

This clonotype was seen ten or more times. This chain uses TRBV3-1 with TRBJ2-3; D possibly corresponds to TRBD2 (5 bases). V lost 3 bases and J lost 0, with 13 bases in between. The CDR3 is 16 amino acids. Germline loops: CDR1 LGHDT, CDR2 YNNKEL (reference sequence). The CDR3 region is CASSHLQRTSTDTQYF. CDR3 DNA: TGTGCCAGCAGCCATCTCCAGCGGACTAGCACAGATACGCAGTATTTT.

This clonotype was observed at least ten times. The chain recombines TRBV28 with TRBJ2-1, with D unclear. The CDR3 contains 12 residues. CDR1 and CDR2 from the germline V gene are MDHEN and SYDVKM. The ends were cut back, 2 bases at V and 8 bases at J, with 7 bases in the middle. The CDR3 here is CASSLGSDEQFF. The CDR3 DNA sequence: TGTGCCAGCAGTTTAGGTAGTGATGAGCAGTTCTTC.

This clonotype was counted ten times or more. J is TRBJ2-7 and V is TRBV7-9, with no clear D. Germline CDR1 and CDR2: SEHNR and FQNEAQ (reference sequence). The CDR3 is 15 residues long. V lost 3 bases, J lost 0 bases, and 12 bases lay in between. CDR3 in DNA: TGTGCCAGCAGCTTTGGCGTGACTGACTCCTACGAGCAGTACTTC. Translating gives CASSFGVTDSYEQYF.